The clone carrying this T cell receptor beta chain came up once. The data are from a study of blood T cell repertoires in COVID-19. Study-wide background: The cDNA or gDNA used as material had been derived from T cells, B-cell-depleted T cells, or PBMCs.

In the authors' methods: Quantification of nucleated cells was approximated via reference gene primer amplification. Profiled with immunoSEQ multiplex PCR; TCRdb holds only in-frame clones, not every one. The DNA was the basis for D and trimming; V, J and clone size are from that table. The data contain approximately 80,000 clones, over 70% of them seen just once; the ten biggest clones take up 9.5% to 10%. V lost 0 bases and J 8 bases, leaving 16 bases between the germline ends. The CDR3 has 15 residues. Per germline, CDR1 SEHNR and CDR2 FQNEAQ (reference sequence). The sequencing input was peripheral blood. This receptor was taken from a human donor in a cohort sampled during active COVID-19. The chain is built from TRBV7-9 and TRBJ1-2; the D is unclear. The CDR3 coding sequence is TGTGCCAGCAGCTTAGCGCTGACGGCCGGCGGGGGCTACACCTTC. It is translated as CASSLALTAGGGYTF.